This T cell receptor (beta chain) was obtained from a study of T cell repertoires in cytomegalovirus infection. Looking at the study overall: Public TCR beta signatures were indicative of both CMV infection and a matching HLA type.

This clonotype was detected only a few times. No antigen is known for it. CDR1 is MDHEN, CDR2 SYDVKM, per germline. CDR3 length: 16 residues. V was shortened by 5 bases and J by 0 bases, with 13 bases between the two germline ends. TCRdb redid the calling of the reads with MiXCR, one entry per CDR3 protein. In the table there are approximately 260,000 distinct CDR3 sequences, 15% to 20% of which are singletons. Study results and limitations: HLA-C-restricted TCR beta clonotypes specific for CMV led the ex vivo response. Public TCR beta family frequency separated CMV-and-HLA carriers, including in an independent cohort.

Sequencing was carried out using CD8+ T cells from PBMCs. The chain couples TRBV28 to TRBJ2-2, with no clear D. The receptor's source is a human donor in good health (CMV status not recorded). Some clones in this sample may be carry-over from other donors' samples. The CDR3: CASSASTTANTGELFF. The CDR3, as DNA: TGTGCCAGCAGTGCTTCCACTACTGCGAACACCGGGGAGCTGTTTTTT. Complete variable domain (other parts from reference TRBV28 and TRBJ2-2): DVKVTQSSRYLVKRTGEKVFLECVQDMDHENMFWYRQDPGLGLRLIYFSYDVKMKEKGDIPEGYSVSREKKERFSLILESASTNQTSMYLCASSASTTANTGELFFGEGSRLTVL.